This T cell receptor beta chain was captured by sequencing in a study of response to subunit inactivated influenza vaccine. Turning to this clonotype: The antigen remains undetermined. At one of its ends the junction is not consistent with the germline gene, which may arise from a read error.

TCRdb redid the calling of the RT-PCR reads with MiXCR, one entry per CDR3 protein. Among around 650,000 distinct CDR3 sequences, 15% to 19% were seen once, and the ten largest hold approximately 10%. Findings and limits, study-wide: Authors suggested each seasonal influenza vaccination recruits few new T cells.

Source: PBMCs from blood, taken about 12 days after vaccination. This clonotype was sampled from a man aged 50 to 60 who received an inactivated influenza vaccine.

Written as DNA, the CDR3 is TGTGCCAGCAGCTTGGTGGGGACTGCCAAAGAGAACCAGTACTTC. Protein product: CASSLVGTAKENQYF. The V gene is TRBV5-5, the J gene TRBJ2-5, with D tentatively TRBD2 (6 bases). Germline lookup yields CDR1 SGHKS and CDR2 YYEKEE (reference sequence). This CDR3 has 15 amino acids.